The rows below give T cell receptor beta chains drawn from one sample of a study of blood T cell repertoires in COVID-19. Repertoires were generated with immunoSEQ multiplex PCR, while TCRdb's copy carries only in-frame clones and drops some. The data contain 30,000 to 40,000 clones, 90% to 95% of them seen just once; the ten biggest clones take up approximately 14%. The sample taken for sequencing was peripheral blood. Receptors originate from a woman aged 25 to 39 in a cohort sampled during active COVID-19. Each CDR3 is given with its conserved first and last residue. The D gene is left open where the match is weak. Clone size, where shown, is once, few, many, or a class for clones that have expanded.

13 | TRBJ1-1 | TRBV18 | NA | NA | TGTGCCAGCTCAGCTTCAGGGGTCACTGAAGCTTTCTTT | CASSASGVTEAFF
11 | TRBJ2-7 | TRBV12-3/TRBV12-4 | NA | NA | TGTGCCAGCAGCCCCTCTTACGAGCAGTACTTC | CASSPSYEQYF
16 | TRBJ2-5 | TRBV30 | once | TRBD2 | TGTGCCTGGAGTGTACTGGCGGGAGGGCCGGGGGAGACCCAGTACTTC | CAWSVLAGGPGETQYF
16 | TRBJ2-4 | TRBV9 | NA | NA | TGTGCCAGCAGCCCGGGGGCGGGAGTGGCCAAAAACATTCAGTACTTC | CASSPGAGVAKNIQYF
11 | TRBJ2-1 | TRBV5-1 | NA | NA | TGCGCCAGCAGCCATGACAATGAGCAGTTCTTC | CASSHDNEQFF
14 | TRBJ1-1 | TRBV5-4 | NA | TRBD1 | TGTGCCAGCAGGCAACAGGGGGCGGGTACTGAAGCTTTCTTT | CASRQQGAGTEAFF
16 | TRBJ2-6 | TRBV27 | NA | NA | TGTGCCAGCGGCCAATTATGGCCCTCTGGGGCCAACGTCCTGACTTTC | CASGQLWPSGANVLTF
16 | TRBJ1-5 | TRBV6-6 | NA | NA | TGTGCCAGCAGTTACTCGACCAGGGGTTTCAATCAGCCCCAGCATTTT | CASSYSTRGFNQPQHF
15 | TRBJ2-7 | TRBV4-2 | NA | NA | TGTGCCAGCAGCCAAGAGGGGCAGTCTGCCTACGAGCAGTACTTC | CASSQEGQSAYEQYF
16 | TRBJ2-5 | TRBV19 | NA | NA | TGTGCCAGTAACTATGGGGGAGGGGGGGGACAAGAGACCCAGTACTTC | CASNYGGGGGQETQYF
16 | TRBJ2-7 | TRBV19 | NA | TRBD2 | TGTGCCAGTAGTATGCTAGGACTAGCGGGAGGGGTCGAGCAGTACTTC | CASSMLGLAGGVEQYF
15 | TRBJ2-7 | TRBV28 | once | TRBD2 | TGTGCCAGCAGTTTCATCCGCGGGAGGTCGTACGAGCAGTACTTC | CASSFIRGRSYEQYF
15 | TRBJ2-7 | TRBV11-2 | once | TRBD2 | TGTGCCAGCAGCTTAGTCGGGACTAGCGGGGACGAGCAGTACTTC | CASSLVGTSGDEQYF
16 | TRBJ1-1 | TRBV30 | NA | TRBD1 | TGTGCCTGGTATATCACAGGGGTCCCGAGGAACACTGAAGCTTTCTTT | CAWYITGVPRNTEAFF
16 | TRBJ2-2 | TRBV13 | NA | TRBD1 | TGTGCCAGCAATAAACGGCAGGGGGTGAACACCGGGGAGCTGTTTTTT | CASNKRQGVNTGELFF
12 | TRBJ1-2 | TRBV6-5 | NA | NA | TGTGCCAGCAGTCGGACAGCTTATGGCTACACCTTC | CASSRTAYGYTF
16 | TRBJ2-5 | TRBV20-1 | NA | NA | TGCAGTGCTAGTATGGGCAGGGGCCGGTACCAAGAGACCCAGTACTTC | CSASMGRGRYQETQYF
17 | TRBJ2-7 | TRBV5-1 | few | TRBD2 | TGCGCCAGCAGCCCCCGCGGTAGCGGGAGGGACTCCTACGAGCAGTACTTC | CASSPRGSGRDSYEQYF
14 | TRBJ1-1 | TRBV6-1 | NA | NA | TGTGCCAGCAGTGAGCGGGTGGGAAACACTGAAGCTTTCTTT | CASSERVGNTEAFF
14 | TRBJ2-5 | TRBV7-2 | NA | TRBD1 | TGTGCCAGCAGCAGACAGGGGATAGGGGAGACCCAGTACTTC | CASSRQGIGETQYF
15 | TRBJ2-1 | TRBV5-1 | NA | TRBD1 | TGCGCCAGCAGCTCCGGACAGGGTGCCTACAATGAGCAGTTCTTC | CASSSGQGAYNEQFF
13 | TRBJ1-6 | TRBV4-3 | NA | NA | TGCGCCAGCAGCCAAGATCGGTTTTCACCCCTCCACTTT | CASSQDRFSPLHF
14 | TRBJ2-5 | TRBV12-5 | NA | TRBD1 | TGTGCTAGTGGCGGACAGGGGGAGGAAGAGACCCAGTACTTC | CASGGQGEEETQYF
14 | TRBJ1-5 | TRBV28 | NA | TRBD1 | TGTGCCAGCAGCAGGACAGGGGCGCAACAGCCCCAGCATTTT | CASSRTGAQQPQHF
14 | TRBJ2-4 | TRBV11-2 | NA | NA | TGTGCCAGCAGCTCCAGATTAGCCAAAAACATTCAGTACTTC | CASSSRLAKNIQYF
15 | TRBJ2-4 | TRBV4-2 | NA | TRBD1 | TGTGCCAGCAGCCCCAAGACAGGGACCAAAAACATTCAGTACTTC | CASSPKTGTKNIQYF
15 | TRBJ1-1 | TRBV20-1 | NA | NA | TGCAGTGCTAGTGTATCCGGGACTCAGCAATTTTTTGCTTTCTTT | CSASVSGTQQFFAFF
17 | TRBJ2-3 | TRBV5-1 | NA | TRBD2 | TGCGCCAGCAGCTTGGCCCGGACTAGCGGGATCACAGATACGCAGTATTTT | CASSLARTSGITDTQYF